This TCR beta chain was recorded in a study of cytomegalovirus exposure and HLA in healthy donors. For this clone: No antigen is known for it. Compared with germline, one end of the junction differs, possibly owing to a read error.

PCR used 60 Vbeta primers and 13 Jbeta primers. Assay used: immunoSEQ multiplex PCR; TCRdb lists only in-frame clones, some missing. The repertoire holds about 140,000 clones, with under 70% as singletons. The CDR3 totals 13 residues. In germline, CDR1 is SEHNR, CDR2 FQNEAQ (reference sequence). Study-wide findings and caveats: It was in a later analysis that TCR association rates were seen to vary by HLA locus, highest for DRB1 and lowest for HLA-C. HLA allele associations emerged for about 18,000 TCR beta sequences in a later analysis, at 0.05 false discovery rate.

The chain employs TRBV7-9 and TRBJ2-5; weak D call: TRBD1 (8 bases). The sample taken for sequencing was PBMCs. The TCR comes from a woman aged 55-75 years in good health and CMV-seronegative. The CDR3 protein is CSSSPDREGTQYF. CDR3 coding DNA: TGTTCCAGCAGCCCGGACAGGGAGGGGACCCAGTACTTC.